The 27 T cell receptor beta chains below come from one sample, sequenced in a study of blood T cell repertoires in COVID-19. Profiled with immunoSEQ multiplex PCR; TCRdb holds only in-frame clones, not every one. The data hold 100,000 to 150,000 clones, with roughly four fifths observed a single time. Sequenced sample: peripheral blood. These receptors came from a man aged 25 to 40 with COVID-19, enrolled during active disease.

This clone was observed a single time. The chain links TRBV9 to TRBJ1-6, with 7 positions matching TRBD1. Germline CDR1 and CDR2: SGDLS and YYNGEE. This CDR3 has 18 amino acids. Trimming took 7 bases from V and 7 from J; bases not matched to a gene: 20. The CDR3 nucleotides are TGTGCCAGCTCCGACCCACAGGGGTATTTCTCGGAGAATTCACCCCTCCACTTT. Translation: CASSDPQGYFSENSPLHF.

The chain has TRBV27 and TRBJ1-3; the D is unclear. Trimming left V 4 bases short and J 0 bases short, with 22 bases between. Germline V gives CDR1 MNHEY, CDR2 SMNVEV (reference sequence). The CDR3 contains 19 residues. Written as DNA, the CDR3 is TGTGCCAGCAGTTCTAGGACCCGTAATAGCGTGTACTCTGGAAACACCATATATTTT. Encoded protein: CASSSRTRNSVYSGNTIYF.

The rearrangement uses TRBV12-5 and TRBJ1-4; 7 bases fit TRBD1. Germline lookup yields CDR1 LGHNT and CDR2 FRNRAP. The CDR3 covers 16 residues. V was pared by 1 base and J by 8 bases, with 10 bases of the junction left unmatched. In nucleotides, the CDR3 is TGTGCTAGTGGTTTGGAGCCGGGACAGTTATTGGAAAAACTGTTTTTT. Its translation: CASGLEPGQLLEKLFF.

This chain links TRBV9 with TRBJ2-5, with 7 bases lining up with TRBD1. This CDR3 comprises 14 residues. The V gene's germline CDR1 is SGDLS and CDR2 YYNGEE. The junction had 7 bases not matched to a gene; V was cut back by 3 bases and J by 5 bases. Written as DNA, the CDR3 is TGTGCCAGCAGCGGACAGGGTTGGTCGGAGACCCAGTACTTC. This gives the protein CASSGQGWSETQYF.

The chain joins TRBV9 to TRBJ2-3; 10 bases map to TRBD2. Germline assignment: CDR1 SGDLS and CDR2 YYNGEE. CDR3 size: 15 residues. V was pared by 3 bases and J by 0 bases, with 1 base of the junction left unmatched. CDR3 DNA sequence: TGTGCCAGCAGCGCTAGCGGGGGAAGCACAGATACGCAGTATTTT. This sequence encodes CASSASGGSTDTQYF.

The chain joins TRBV27 to TRBJ2-3; D remains unclear. V lost 2 bases, J lost 1 base, and 19 bases lay in between. The germline V gene has CDR1 MNHEY and CDR2 SMNVEV (reference sequence). The CDR3 runs to 18 residues. The CDR3 loop reads CASSLTPVLHLGTDTQYF. The CDR3, as DNA: TGTGCCAGCAGTTTAACCCCAGTCTTGCACCTAGGCACAGATACGCAGTATTTT.

The chain employs TRBV19 and TRBJ1-4; 9 nucleotides align to TRBD1. Germline V gives CDR1 LNHDA, CDR2 SQIVND (reference sequence). J was trimmed by 6 bases and V by 5 bases; bases with no gene match: 7. The CDR3 is made up of 15 amino acids. CDR3 sequence (DNA): TGTGCCAGTAGTTCAACAGGGGGCCTGGATGAAAAACTGTTTTTT. It is translated as CASSSTGGLDEKLFF.

This chain connects TRBV12-5 to TRBJ1-6; 8 positions match TRBD1. CDR3 length: 15 residues. V shed 7 bases and J 6 bases; nucleotides not matched to a gene: 8. Germline-derived CDR1 and CDR2 are LGHNT and FRNRAP. The CDR3 is CASAKGTGSNSPLHF. In nucleotides, the CDR3 is TGTGCTAGTGCCAAAGGGACAGGCAGTAATTCACCCCTCCACTTT.

The V and J genes are TRBV27 and TRBJ2-6; possibly TRBD1 for D (6 bases). CDR3 length: 16 residues. Germline V lookup: CDR1 MNHEY, CDR2 SMNVEV (reference sequence). V lost 4 bases, J lost 0 bases, and 10 bases lay in between. CDR3 in amino acids: CASSSGVDSGANVLTF. The CDR3 DNA reads TGTGCCAGCAGTTCAGGGGTCGACTCTGGGGCCAACGTCCTGACTTTC.

This chain connects TRBV5-4 to TRBJ2-1; 15 bases fit TRBD2. Unmatched junction bases numbered 9, after V lost 4 bases and J lost 1 base. The CDR3 has 19 amino acids. Germline V gene lookup returns CDR1 SGHNT and CDR2 YYREEE (reference sequence). In DNA form, the CDR3 reads TGTGCCAGCAGCGGGGTAGGGACTAGCGGGAGGAGGTCCTACAATGAGCAGTTCTTC. It is translated as CASSGVGTSGRRSYNEQFF.

The chain uses TRBV5-8 and TRBJ1-5; D not resolved. Deletions cut 4 bases from V and 4 bases from J, with 15 bases between. Germline V gene sequence: CDR1 SGHTS, CDR2 YDEGEE. The CDR3 spans 15 residues. CDR3 sequence: CASSPGGRANQPQHF. In DNA form, the CDR3 reads TGTGCCAGCAGCCCGGGAGGCAGAGCGAATCAGCCCCAGCATTTT.

The chain employs TRBV4-3 and TRBJ1-6; D possibly corresponds to TRBD1 (5 bases). Looked up from germline, CDR1 is LGHNA and CDR2 is YSLEER. The CDR3 sequence is 19 residues long. With 1 base removed from V and 7 bases from J, the gap between germline ends came to 23 bases. Here the CDR3 DNA reads TGCGCCAGCAGCCAAGTACAATTCGTCGGGCCAGGGCAGAATTCACCCCTCCACTTT. It encodes CASSQVQFVGPGQNSPLHF.

V gene TRBV11-2 combines with J gene TRBJ2-3; no reliable D call. The CDR3 runs 14 residues. Germline lookup yields CDR1 SGHAT and CDR2 FQNNGV. Trimming cost V 5 bases and J 2 bases, with 11 bases left between them. CDR3 sequence: CASSPNAHTDTQYF. The CDR3 DNA sequence: TGTGCCAGCAGCCCGAATGCACACACAGATACGCAGTATTTT. Together with reference TRBV11-2 and TRBJ2-3, the CDR3 gives the full variable domain: EAGVAQSPRYKIIEKRQSVAFWCNPISGHATLYWYQQILGQGPKLLIQFQNNGVVDDSQLPKDRFSAERLKGVDSTLKIQPAKLEDSAVYLCASSPNAHTDTQYFGPGTRLTVL.

V usage is TRBV9 and J usage is TRBJ1-2; 10 bases line up with TRBD1. Germline loops: CDR1 SGDLS, CDR2 YYNGEE. The CDR3 has 16 residues. The V and J ends lost 4 bases and 5 bases, in that order; junction bases with no gene match: 11. The CDR3 reads CASSPGQGSEGYGYTF. The CDR3 coding sequence is TGTGCCAGCAGCCCGGGACAGGGGTCGGAAGGATATGGCTACACCTTC. Full variable domain (outside the CDR3, taken from reference TRBV9 and TRBJ1-2): DSGVTQTPKHLITATGQRVTLRCSPRSGDLSVYWYQQSLDQGLQFLIQYYNGEERAKGNILERFSAQQFPDLHSELNLSSLELGDSALYFCASSPGQGSEGYGYTFGSGTRLTVV.

This clone appeared a single time. The V call is TRBV10-2, the J call TRBJ1-5, with 7 bases identical to TRBD1. Losses at the gene ends were 0 bases for V and 5 bases for J; bases not matched to a gene: 4. Germline V gene sequence: CDR1 WSHSY, CDR2 SAAADI. The CDR3 contains 15 residues. CDR3 residues: CASSESRRGDQPQHF. CDR3 nucleotide sequence: TGCGCCAGCAGTGAGTCTCGCAGGGGGGATCAGCCCCAGCATTTT.

The CDR3 DNA sequence: TGTGCCAGCAGCCGGGGGAGCAACACTGAAGCTTTCTTT. Its protein is CASSRGSNTEAFF. The gene calls are TRBV5-4 and TRBJ1-1; D is perhaps TRBD1 (5 bases). The CDR3 has 13 amino acids. The ends were cut back, 4 bases at V and 2 bases at J, with 9 bases in the middle. Germline-derived CDR1 and CDR2 are SGHNT and YYREEE (reference sequence). Filled out from reference TRBV5-4 and TRBJ1-1, the complete variable domain reads ETGVTQSPTHLIKTRGQQVTLRCSSQSGHNTVSWYQQALGQGPQFIFQYYREEENGRGNFPPRFSGLQFPNYSSELNVNALELDDSALYLCASSRGSNTEAFFGQGTRLTVV.

The genes are TRBV5-1 and TRBJ1-6; TRBD1 matches at 9 bases. CDR3 length equals 17 residues. V lost 6 bases, J lost 7 bases, and 14 bases stayed unmatched. Germline V gene lookup returns CDR1 SGHRS and CDR2 YFSETQ. CDR3 residues: CASIPVGQGEENSPLHF. The CDR3 region has the DNA TGCGCCAGCATCCCAGTGGGACAGGGTGAGGAAAATTCACCCCTCCACTTT.

V usage is TRBV4-3 and J usage is TRBJ1-1; D possibly corresponds to TRBD1 (5 bases). This CDR3 region has 15 residues. Trimming cost V 2 bases and J 0 bases, with 10 bases left between them. Per the germline V gene, CDR1 is LGHNA and CDR2 is YSLEER. The CDR3 DNA reads as TGCGCCAGCAGCCAAAGGACAATGGTGAACACTGAAGCTTTCTTT. Its protein product is CASSQRTMVNTEAFF.

The rearrangement links TRBV7-2 to TRBJ2-6; 9 nucleotides line up with TRBD1. In germline, CDR1 is SGHTA, CDR2 FQGNSA. The CDR3 has 15 amino acids. Trimming cost V 5 bases and J 9 bases; bases outside gene matches: 8. The CDR3 region is CASSPRTGEGNVLTF. As DNA, the CDR3 is TGTGCCAGCAGCCCGAGGACAGGGGAGGGCAACGTCCTGACTTTC. Full variable domain (outside the CDR3, taken from reference TRBV7-2 and TRBJ2-6): GAGVSQSPSNKVTEKGKDVELRCDPISGHTALYWYRQSLGQGLEFLIYFQGNSAPDKSGLPSDRFSAERTGGSVSTLTIQRTQQEDSAVYLCASSPRTGEGNVLTFGAGSRLTVL.

The chain has TRBV12-3 or TRBV12-4 and TRBJ2-7; 8 bases agree with TRBD1. The CDR3 sequence is 13 residues long. V shed 7 bases and J 4 bases; nucleotides not matched to a gene: 6. CDR3 sequence reads: CASTPDRDYEQYF. The CDR3 DNA sequence: TGTGCCAGCACCCCGGACAGGGATTACGAGCAGTACTTC.

The rearrangement uses TRBV10-3 and TRBJ1-1; 11 bases are shared with TRBD1. CDR3 length equals 13 residues. Germline values: CDR1 ENHRY, CDR2 SYGVKD. Germline trimming cut 10 bases from V and 5 bases from J; bases unmatched to any gene: 6. CDR3 residues: CATTDRGLTEAFF. CDR3 DNA: TGTGCCACCACGGACAGGGGGCTAACTGAAGCTTTCTTT.

J is TRBJ2-3 and V is TRBV6-5, with TRBD2 matching 8 bases. V shed 5 bases, J shed 8 bases, and the junction held 6 bases outside the gene matches. This CDR3 has 13 amino acids. Germline V CDR1 and CDR2: MNHEY, SVGAGI. This CDR3 is CASSLTTSGTQYF. CDR3 nucleotide sequence: TGTGCCAGCAGTCTGACAACTAGCGGTACGCAGTATTTT.

This rearrangement joins TRBV10-3 to TRBJ2-1, with TRBD2 identical over 10 bases. The CDR3 extends over 15 amino acids. Per the germline V gene, CDR1 is ENHRY and CDR2 is SYGVKD. V trimming: 4 bases; J trimming: 10 bases; junction bases outside the gene matches: 10. CDR3 nucleotide sequence: TGTGCCATCAGTGCGGAAGGACTAGCGGATTGGGAGCAGTTCTTC. Translating it yields CAISAEGLADWEQFF.

The V and J genes are TRBV18 and TRBJ2-2; D perhaps matches TRBD2 (5 bases). This CDR3 region has 15 residues. The ends were cut back, 3 bases at V and 6 bases at J, with 14 bases in the middle. The germline CDR1 and CDR2 sequences are KGHSH and LQKENI. The CDR3 DNA sequence: TGTGCCAGCTCACCGTCCCAACTAGTTGCCGGGGAGCTGTTTTTT. Amino acid sequence: CASSPSQLVAGELFF.

The V gene is TRBV28, the J gene TRBJ1-4; D gene uncertain. Germline V lookup: CDR1 MDHEN, CDR2 SYDVKM. The CDR3 sequence is 15 residues long. Trimming took 9 bases from V and 1 from J, leaving 15 bases between them. CDR3 in amino acids: CASYPVGRTNEKLFF. The CDR3 DNA reads TGTGCCAGTTATCCGGTGGGCAGAACTAATGAAAAACTGTTTTTT.

CDR3 DNA: TGTGCCAGCAGCTCCGGGGGGCCCCCAGATACGCAGTATTTT. Translating it yields CASSSGGPPDTQYF. The V gene is TRBV7-6, the J gene TRBJ2-3; D is perhaps TRBD2 (7 bases). Germline-derived CDR1 and CDR2 are SGHVS and FNYEAQ. The V gene lost 4 bases and the J gene lost 4 bases, with 12 bases spanning the gap. The CDR3 spans 14 residues.

The V and J genes are TRBV4-1 and TRBJ2-5, with 8 positions matching TRBD2. The ends lost 4 bases at V and 4 bases at J; junction bases unmatched: 8. CDR1 MGHRA and CDR2 YSYEKL come from the germline V gene. CDR3 length: 15 residues. In DNA, the CDR3 is TGCGCCAGCAGCCTGCCCCCTAGCGGGTCAGAGACCCAGTACTTC. This translates into CASSLPPSGSETQYF.